This is a list of T cell receptor beta chains from one sample in a study of identical twins. TCRdb reprocessed the 5' RACE reads with MiXCR, giving one entry per CDR3 protein. Here the sample spans roughly 220,000 distinct CDR3 sequences, 5.5% to 7.5% being singletons. The data were also submitted as part of a second study, on T cells expressing NK-cell markers.

The sample was CD8+ T cells sorted from blood. These receptors all stem from a woman between 18 and 29 years old in good health. Both conserved end residues are part of each CDR3. A D gene is named only where the DNA matches it firmly. Clone size, where shown, is once, few, many, or a class for clones that have expanded.

TRBV9,-,TRBD2,TRBJ2-5,CASSVGLAGWETQYF,TGTGCCAGCAGCGTAGGACTAGCGGGTTGGGAGACCCAGTACTTC
TRBV2,many,TRBD1,TRBJ1-2,CASSEGWTGPIRYTF,TGTGCCAGCAGTGAAGGTTGGACAGGACCTATTCGCTACACCTTC
TRBV29-1,few,TRBD2,TRBJ2-1,CSVDPSGGRNEQFF,TGCAGCGTTGACCCCAGCGGGGGGCGTAATGAGCAGTTCTTC
TRBV6-2/TRBV6-3,many,TRBD1,TRBJ1-1,CASSYSPQGAQLNEAFF,TGTGCCAGCAGTTACTCACCTCAGGGGGCGCAATTGAATGAAGCTTTCTTT
TRBV12-3/TRBV12-4,many,TRBD1,TRBJ1-6,CASSLEGTGDSPLHF,TGTGCCAGCAGTTTAGAAGGGACAGGGGATTCACCCCTCCACTTT
TRBV7-9,-,-,TRBJ2-6,CASALVVAGANVLTF,TGTGCCAGTGCTTTGGTGGTAGCTGGGGCCAACGTCCTGACTTTC
TRBV3-1,-,-,TRBJ1-1,CASSPSDGGHLRRDTEAFF,TGTGCCAGCAGCCCGTCTGACGGAGGACATCTAAGGAGGGACACTGAAGCTTTCTTT
TRBV7-2,many,-,TRBJ2-7,CASSLNRVHEQYF,TGTGCCAGCAGTTTGAACAGGGTCCACGAGCAGTACTTC
TRBV12-3/TRBV12-4,many,-,TRBJ2-1,CASTGVYNEQFF,TGTGCCAGTACGGGGGTCTACAATGAGCAGTTCTTC
TRBV20-1,-,-,TRBJ2-7,CSARDPDRAFYEQYF,TGCAGTGCTAGAGATCCGGACAGAGCTTTCTACGAGCAGTACTTC
TRBV2,-,-,TRBJ2-1,CTCRTPDGTESSYNEQFF,TGTACCTGCAGGACCCCAGACGGGACCGAGAGCTCCTACAATGAGCAGTTCTTC
TRBV4-3,-,-,TRBJ2-2,CASGGGGNTGELFF,TGCGCCAGCGGGGGGGGCGGGAACACCGGGGAGCTGTTTTTT
TRBV29-1,-,TRBD1,TRBJ1-4,CSARQGSEKLFF,TGCAGCGCCCGACAGGGCAGTGAAAAACTGTTTTTT
TRBV12-3/TRBV12-4,-,-,TRBJ2-1,CASSLSHIEQFF,TGTGCCAGCAGTTTATCCCACATTGAGCAGTTCTTC
TRBV5-1,many,-,TRBJ1-5,CASSFGGGQPQHF,TGCGCCAGCAGCTTTGGAGGGGGTCAGCCCCAGCATTTT
TRBV11-2,-,-,TRBJ2-2,CASSSMTGGRAGELFF,TGTGCCAGCAGCTCCATGACTGGGGGTCGGGCCGGGGAGCTGTTTTTT
TRBV11-2,few,-,TRBJ2-7,CASSIGTVSSYEQYF,TGTGCCAGCAGCATTGGGACTGTTAGCTCCTACGAGCAGTACTTC
TRBV29-1,few,TRBD1,TRBJ2-5,CSVPRQGETQYF,TGCAGCGTCCCTCGACAGGGGGAGACCCAGTACTTC
TRBV15,few,-,TRBJ2-1,CATSAWTGRYNEQFF,TGTGCCACCAGCGCCTGGACGGGGCGGTACAATGAGCAGTTCTTC
TRBV12-3/TRBV12-4,many,TRBD2,TRBJ2-1,CASGASGSWGEQFF,TGTGCCAGCGGGGCTAGCGGGAGTTGGGGTGAGCAGTTCTTC
TRBV19,-,TRBD2,TRBJ2-7,CASRTSGRLGSTYEQYF,TGTGCCAGTAGGACTAGCGGGAGACTGGGTAGTACCTACGAGCAGTACTTC
TRBV7-9,few,TRBD1,TRBJ2-1,CASSRSGGIEQFF,TGTGCCAGCAGCCGCTCAGGGGGAATTGAGCAGTTCTTC
TRBV3-1,many,-,TRBJ1-1,CASSQDFWGEAFF,TGTGCCAGCAGCCAAGATTTCTGGGGTGAAGCTTTCTTT
TRBV10-3,many,-,TRBJ1-3,CAIRLGYSGNTIYF,TGTGCCATCAGACTGGGTTACTCTGGAAACACCATATATTTT
TRBV5-6,-,TRBD1,TRBJ2-1,CASSPGTGSEQFF,TGTGCCAGCAGCCCAGGGACAGGTAGTGAGCAGTTCTTC
TRBV7-9,many,-,TRBJ2-7,CASSFRGTTYEQYF,TGTGCCAGCAGCTTTAGGGGCACCACCTACGAGCAGTACTTC
TRBV19,-,TRBD2,TRBJ2-1,CASSPRQRGYNEQFF,TGTGCCAGTAGTCCCCGACAGCGGGGGTACAATGAGCAGTTCTTC
TRBV7-2,many,TRBD1,TRBJ2-1,CASFPQGVGNEQFF,TGTGCCAGCTTCCCACAGGGGGTCGGCAATGAGCAGTTCTTC